The 27 T cell receptor beta chains reported below all come from one sample, sequenced in a study of shared clonotypes between healthy human individuals (dated by TCRdb to the early 2020s). The library came from the immunoSEQ multiplex PCR assay. The source is immuneACCESS, and TCRdb retained only in-frame sequences with V and J called. Part of the clones is not carried over; for the studies checked, unresolved V genes explain less than half of this, and the remainder is unexplained. This sample holds about 2.4 million clones; more than 90% were observed only once. The ten largest clones take up around 0.14% of the sample. The source material was naive CD4+ T cells sorted from blood. In the paper's terms, the cell subset or site label means: CD45RA+ positively selected. The origin of the receptors is a man aged 18 to 30 in good health.

There are a few counts of this clone. The chain is built from TRBV29-1 and TRBJ1-1; D gene uncertain. V lost 4 bases to trimming and J lost 4 bases, with 13 bases between them. CDR3 size: 13 residues. The V gene's germline CDR1 is SQVTM and CDR2 ANQGSEA. The CDR3 DNA reads as TGCAGCGTTGGTACCTTTGTTTTCACTGAAGCTTTCTTT. Protein: CSVGTFVFTEAFF.

V gene TRBV7-2 combines with J gene TRBJ2-7; TRBD2 is a possible D gene (5 bases). This CDR3 is 17 amino acids long. The V gene's germline CDR1 is SGHTA and CDR2 FQGNSA. V was pared by 0 bases and J by 1 base, with 16 bases between. CDR3 bases: TGTGCCAGCAGCTTAGCGTCGGACGGCGGGCCTTCCTACGAGCAGTACTTC. It specifies CASSLASDGGPSYEQYF.

For this clone: Other DNA variants within this sample encode the same CDR3. V gene TRBV5-1 combines with J gene TRBJ2-1; tentatively, D is TRBD1 (6 bases). This CDR3 comprises 15 residues. The V end was cut by 0 bases, the J end by 0 bases, with 7 bases between. Germline lookup yields CDR1 SGHRS and CDR2 YFSETQ. CDR3 sequence: CASSLGTASYNEQFF. The CDR3 DNA follows: TGCGCCAGCAGCTTGGGGACAGCCTCCTACAATGAGCAGTTCTTC.

The chain joins TRBV11-3 to TRBJ2-5; possible D gene TRBD1, 6 bases. Looked up from germline, CDR1 is SGHNT and CDR2 is YENEEA. The CDR3 sequence is 14 residues long. V was pared by 5 bases and J by 1 base, with 11 bases between. The CDR3 is CASSHTGSQETQYF. In DNA, the CDR3 is TGTGCCAGCAGCCACACAGGGTCCCAAGAGACCCAGTACTTC.

The chain carries TRBV28 and TRBJ2-6; D unclear. CDR1 is MDHEN, CDR2 SYDVKM, per germline. This CDR3 has 15 amino acids. The V and J ends lost 3 bases and 2 bases respectively, with 8 bases between them. The CDR3 region has the DNA TGTGCCAGCAGTTTCGCCCGGGCTGGGGCCAACGTCCTGACTTTC. Protein: CASSFARAGANVLTF.

DNA of the CDR3: TGTGCCAGCAGCCAAGATCTCCCAGGGGGAGAGACCCAGTACTTC. Encoded protein: CASSQDLPGGETQYF. The chain carries TRBV14 and TRBJ2-5, with TRBD1 matching 7 bases. The length of the CDR3 is 15 residues. From germline, CDR1 is SGHDN and CDR2 FVKESK. V shed 0 bases and J 4 bases; nucleotides not matched to a gene: 5.

This chain links TRBV9 with TRBJ2-3, with 10 bases lining up with TRBD2. Germline trimming cut 0 bases from V and 0 bases from J; bases unmatched to any gene: 4. Germline CDR1 SGDLS, CDR2 YYNGEE. The CDR3 runs 17 residues. CDR3 in DNA: TGTGCCAGCAGCGTAGATAGCGGGGGGCCGAGCACAGATACGCAGTATTTT. Protein sequence: CASSVDSGGPSTDTQYF. Drawing the rest from reference TRBV9 and TRBJ2-3, the complete variable domain is DSGVTQTPKHLITATGQRVTLRCSPRSGDLSVYWYQQSLDQGLQFLIQYYNGEERAKGNILERFSAQQFPDLHSELNLSSLELGDSALYFCASSVDSGGPSTDTQYFGPGTRLTVL.

V is TRBV18 and J is TRBJ2-5, with D tentatively TRBD2 (5 bases). Germline V gene data show CDR1 as KGHSH and CDR2 as LQKENI. V gave up 0 bases and J gave up 7 bases, with 18 bases separating them. The CDR3 contains 16 residues. DNA of the CDR3: TGTGCCAGCTCACCACCCCCTAGCACTGCTCGGGGGACCCAGTACTTC. It is translated as CASSPPPSTARGTQYF.

The rearrangement uses TRBV30 and TRBJ1-2; D is undetermined. Trimming took 0 bases from V and 7 from J, leaving 12 bases between them. CDR3 length: 13 amino acids. CDR1 and CDR2 from the germline V gene are GTSNPN and SVGIG (reference sequence). The CDR3 protein is CAWSVRFEGGYTF. The CDR3 DNA reads as TGTGCCTGGAGTGTAAGGTTTGAGGGTGGCTACACCTTC.

This clone was seen more than once but under ten times. The V gene is TRBV6-5, the J gene TRBJ2-7; D gene uncertain. From germline, CDR1 is MNHEY and CDR2 SVGAGI. Trimming took off 4 bases at V and 5 bases at J, with 6 bases between the two ends. The CDR3 has 11 amino acids. The chain's CDR3 is CASSFQNEQYF. Here the CDR3 DNA reads TGTGCCAGCAGTTTCCAAAACGAGCAGTACTTC.

Notes on this clone: Other DNA sequences of this sample code for an identical CDR3. The chain has TRBV7-2 and TRBJ2-7; D perhaps matches TRBD1 (6 bases). The CDR3 is 13 amino acids. The germline CDR1 and CDR2 sequences are SGHTA and FQGNSA. The V end was cut by 3 bases, the J end by 1 base, with 7 bases between. CDR3 protein: CASSLGASYEQYF. Written as DNA, the CDR3 is TGTGCCAGCAGCTTGGGGGCTTCCTACGAGCAGTACTTC.

This clone was picked up one time. The CDR3 DNA reads as TGCACCAGCAGCCCACCCGTCCGGCCTACGTTGCAGTACTTC. As protein: CTSSPPVRPTLQYF. The V gene is TRBV1, the J gene TRBJ2-5. TRBV1 is tagged as a pseudogene. This CDR3 region has 14 residues.

The V call is TRBV28, the J call TRBJ1-6, with TRBD1 identical over 11 bases. This CDR3 comprises 16 residues. J was trimmed by 10 bases and V by 5 bases; bases with no gene match: 10. Germline V gene data show CDR1 as MDHEN and CDR2 as SYDVKM. CDR3 amino acids: CASSPRRTGGRSPLHF. DNA of the CDR3: TGTGCCAGCAGTCCACGTCGGACAGGGGGCCGGTCACCCCTCCACTTT.

The gene calls are TRBV5-1 and TRBJ2-5, with 7 bases matching TRBD2. CDR1 SGHRS and CDR2 YFSETQ come from the germline V gene. This CDR3 comprises 17 residues. Trimming took 4 bases from V and 2 from J; bases not matched to a gene: 14. The CDR3 loop is CASSPRRSGVGQETQYF. The CDR3 coding sequence is TGCGCCAGCAGCCCTAGAAGGAGCGGGGTAGGTCAAGAGACCCAGTACTTC.

This clone has just a few counts. The gene calls are TRBV4-1 and TRBJ2-7; D unresolved. Germline V gene lookup returns CDR1 MGHRA and CDR2 YSYEKL. The V end lost 4 bases, the J end lost 3 bases, and 10 bases lay between the germline ends. The CDR3 loop spans 13 amino acids. CDR3 nucleotide sequence: TGCGCCAGCAGCCTCCAAAACAACTACGAGCAGTACTTC. This sequence encodes CASSLQNNYEQYF.

The chain carries TRBV18 and TRBJ1-3, with TRBD1 identical over 7 bases. CDR3 length: 14 residues. V dropped 4 bases and J dropped 8; count of bases not matched to a gene: 8. Per germline, CDR1 KGHSH and CDR2 LQKENI. The CDR3 here is CASSHSDRVDTIYF. CDR3 DNA sequence: TGTGCCAGCTCACACTCCGACAGGGTGGACACCATATATTTT.

The rearrangement uses TRBV5-1 and TRBJ2-7; D gene unclear. Germline CDR1 and CDR2: SGHRS and YFSETQ. The V and J ends lost 3 bases and 6 bases respectively, with 13 bases between them. There are 13 residues in the CDR3. CDR3 in amino acids: CASSSGPLGEQYF. As DNA, the CDR3 is TGCGCCAGCAGCTCCGGGCCGCTAGGCGAGCAGTACTTC.

This CDR3 reads CSVEGQGAEQYF. As DNA, the CDR3 is TGCAGCGTTGAAGGACAGGGGGCCGAGCAGTACTTC. V is TRBV29-1 and J is TRBJ2-7; the match to TRBD1 covers 10 bases. J lost 6 bases, V lost 1 base, and 0 bases had no gene match. Germline CDR1 and CDR2: SQVTM and ANQGSEA. The CDR3 extends over 12 amino acids.

This clone was observed a single time. The rearrangement joins TRBV18 to TRBJ2-7; 7 bases line up with TRBD1. CDR3 length: 15 residues. The germline CDR1 and CDR2 sequences are KGHSH and LQKENI. With 3 bases clipped from V and 5 bases from J, the junction kept 10 bases outside the gene matches. CDR3 region: CASSPTLGDSNEQYF. Written as DNA, the CDR3 is TGTGCCAGCTCACCTACTCTTGGGGACAGTAACGAGCAGTACTTC. Full variable domain (missing parts from reference TRBV18 and TRBJ2-7): NAGVMQNPRHLVRRRGQEARLRCSPMKGHSHVYWYRQLPEEGLKFMVYLQKENIIDESGMPKERFSAEFPKEGPSILRIQQVVRGDSAAYFCASSPTLGDSNEQYFGPGTRLTVT.

This chain joins TRBV5-6 and TRBJ1-5; possibly TRBD1 for D (6 bases). The V end lost 0 bases, the J end lost 2 bases, and 21 bases lay between the germline ends. Germline values: CDR1 SGHDT, CDR2 YYEEEE. The CDR3 covers 19 residues. CDR3 amino acids: CASSLDREPARGGNQPQHF. CDR3 bases: TGTGCCAGCAGCTTGGACAGGGAACCCGCCAGAGGTGGCAATCAGCCCCAGCATTTT.

The chain has TRBV2 and TRBJ1-4; 11 positions match TRBD1. Germline V gives CDR1 SNHLY, CDR2 FYNNEI. With 6 bases clipped from V and 7 bases from J, the junction kept 10 bases outside the gene matches. The CDR3 contains 16 residues. DNA of the CDR3: TGTGCCAGCAGCCCGGAGGCCGGGACAGGGGGTGAAAAACTGTTTTTT. Amino acids: CASSPEAGTGGEKLFF.

The CDR3 protein is CASSLYWSSGGTQETQYF. DNA of the CDR3: TGTGCCAGCAGCTTATATTGGTCGAGCGGGGGCACCCAAGAGACCCAGTACTTC. V usage is TRBV7-9 and J usage is TRBJ2-5; 8 positions agree with TRBD2. The J segment lost 1 base and the V segment lost 2 bases, leaving 12 bases of the junction unmatched. Germline V gene lookup returns CDR1 SEHNR and CDR2 FQNEAQ (reference sequence). The CDR3 contains 18 residues.

The rearrangement uses TRBV4-1 and TRBJ2-1, with 7 bases identical to TRBD2. This CDR3 has 16 amino acids. J lost 4 bases, V lost 2 bases, and 8 bases had no gene match. The germline gives CDR1 MGHRA, CDR2 YSYEKL. CDR3 protein: CASSQNLAAVYNEQFF. As DNA, the CDR3 is TGCGCCAGCAGCCAAAATCTAGCGGCCGTTTACAATGAGCAGTTCTTC.

The chain has TRBV29-1 and TRBJ2-1; 8 positions agree with TRBD2. Germline V gene data show CDR1 as SQVTM and CDR2 as ANQGSEA. The CDR3 extends over 15 amino acids. After removal of 6 bases from V and 5 bases from J, the junction contained 12 bases not matched to a gene. CDR3 DNA: TGCAGCGTCGCTAAACGGCTAGCGGGCCACAATGAGCAGTTCTTC. This gives the protein CSVAKRLAGHNEQFF.

The gene calls are TRBV5-1 and TRBJ2-1; D might be TRBD1 (5 bases). The CDR3 loop spans 14 amino acids. CDR1 is SGHRS, CDR2 YFSETQ, per germline. V lost 0 bases and J 2 bases, leaving 6 bases between the germline ends. The chain's CDR3 is CASSLDRPYNEQFF. As DNA, the CDR3 is TGCGCCAGCAGCTTGGACAGGCCCTACAATGAGCAGTTCTTC.

This chain connects TRBV12-5 to TRBJ1-6; D not certain. The germline gives CDR1 LGHNT, CDR2 FRNRAP. V was trimmed by 3 bases and J by 7 bases, leaving 7 bases between them. CDR3 size: 13 residues. The CDR3 loop is CASGLYKNSPLHF. The CDR3 nucleotides read TGTGCTAGTGGTTTATATAAAAATTCACCCCTCCACTTT.

The rearrangement links TRBV6-6 to TRBJ2-2, with no clear D. V was cut by 4 bases and J by 4 bases, with 4 bases left in between. This CDR3 spans 12 amino acids. CDR1 and CDR2 from the germline V gene are MNHNY and SVGAGI (reference sequence). Here the CDR3 reads CASSSATGELFF. CDR3 DNA: TGTGCCAGCAGTTCAGCCACCGGGGAGCTGTTTTTT.